This TCR beta chain was documented in a study of cytomegalovirus exposure and HLA in healthy donors. Study as a whole: In an early release, HLA-typed donors contributed 77 million or so unique TCR sequences.

The CDR3 covers 19 residues. J gave up 0 bases and V 6 bases, and 14 bases lay outside the gene matches. Germline-derived CDR1 and CDR2 are KGHSH and LQKENI. Use of 60 Vbeta and 13 Jbeta primers characterized the PCR. Authors' methods: As a later analysis found, there were tens of millions of unique TCR beta chains, of which around 10 million were shared. Profiled with immunoSEQ multiplex PCR; TCRdb holds only in-frame clones, not every one. V, J and clone size derive from that table, while D and trimming were established from the DNA sequence. The sample records 55,000 to 70,000 clones, about four fifths being singletons.

This sequence was found in a man younger than 30 in good health and CMV-seropositive. Sequencing used PBMCs. The gene calls are TRBV18 and TRBJ1-6, with 7 nucleotides matching TRBD1. CDR3: CASSGIRTGWSSYNSPLHF. In DNA, the CDR3 is TGTGCCAGCTCCGGAATCAGGACAGGCTGGAGCTCCTATAATTCACCCCTCCACTTT.